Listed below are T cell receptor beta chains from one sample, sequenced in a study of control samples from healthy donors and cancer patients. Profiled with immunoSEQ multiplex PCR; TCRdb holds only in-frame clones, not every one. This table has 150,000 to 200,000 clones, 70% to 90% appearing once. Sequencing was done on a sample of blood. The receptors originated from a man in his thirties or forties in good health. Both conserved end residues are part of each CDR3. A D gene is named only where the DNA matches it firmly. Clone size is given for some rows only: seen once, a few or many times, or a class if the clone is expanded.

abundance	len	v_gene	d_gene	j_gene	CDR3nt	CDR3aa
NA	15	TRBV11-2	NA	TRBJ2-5	TGTGCCAGCAGCTTCGTCCGTGGACACAAAGAGACCCAGTACTTC	CASSFVRGHKETQYF
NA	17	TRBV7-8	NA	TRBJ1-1	TGTGCCAGCAGCCTACAACCTGGACGGTCGATGAACACTGAAGCTTTCTTT	CASSLQPGRSMNTEAFF
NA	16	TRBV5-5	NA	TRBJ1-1	TGTGCCAGCAGCTTGGTTGGCGATAGACGGGCCACTGAAGCTTTCTTT	CASSLVGDRRATEAFF
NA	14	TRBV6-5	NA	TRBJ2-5	TGTGCCAGCAGTCCTCTAGGACTACAGGAGACCCAGTACTTC	CASSPLGLQETQYF
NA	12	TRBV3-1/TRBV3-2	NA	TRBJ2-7	TGTGCCAGCAGCCAAGGGGGGACAGAGCAGTACTTC	CASSQGGTEQYF
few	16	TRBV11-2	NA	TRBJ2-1	TGTGCCAGCAGCTTAAGATTCAGTAGCTCCTACAATGAGCAGTTCTTC	CASSLRFSSSYNEQFF
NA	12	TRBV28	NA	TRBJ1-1	TGTGCCAGCATTAGCCAGGCGGCTGAAGCTTTCTTT	CASISQAAEAFF
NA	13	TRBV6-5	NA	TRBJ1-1	TGTGCCAGCATCCGAACGGGGTGGGGAGAAGCTTTCTTT	CASIRTGWGEAFF
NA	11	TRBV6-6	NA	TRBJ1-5	TGTGCCAGCAGCCGTTCTCAGCCCCAGCATTTT	CASSRSQPQHF
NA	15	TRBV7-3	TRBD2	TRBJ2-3	TGTGCCAGCAGCTCTACTAGCGAAAGCACAGATACGCAGTATTTT	CASSSTSESTDTQYF
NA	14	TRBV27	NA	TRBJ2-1	TGTGCCAGCAGTTTCCGGGTCTCCGTAAATGAGCAGTTCTTC	CASSFRVSVNEQFF
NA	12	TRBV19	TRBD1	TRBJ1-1	TGTGCCACCATGGGACAGGCCCCTGAAGCTTTCTTT	CATMGQAPEAFF
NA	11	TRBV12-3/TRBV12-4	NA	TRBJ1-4	TGTGCCAGCAGACTAAATGAAAAACTGTTTTTT	CASRLNEKLFF
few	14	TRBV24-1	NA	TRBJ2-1	TGTGCCACCAGTGATTTGCAAGGGTCCAATGAGCAGTTCTTC	CATSDLQGSNEQFF
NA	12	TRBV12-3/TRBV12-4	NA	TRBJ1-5	TGTGCCAGCAGTTTAGAACGTCAGCCCCAGCATTTT	CASSLERQPQHF
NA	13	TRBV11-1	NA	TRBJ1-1	TGTGCCAGCAGCTTAGCGCTGGGGACTGAAGCTTTCTTT	CASSLALGTEAFF
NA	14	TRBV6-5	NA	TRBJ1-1	TGTGCCAGCAGAGAGGGCCAGTGGAGCACTGAAGCTTTCTTT	CASREGQWSTEAFF
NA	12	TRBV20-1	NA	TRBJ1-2	TGCAGTGCTAGTAAGACGTTCTATGGCTACACCTTC	CSASKTFYGYTF
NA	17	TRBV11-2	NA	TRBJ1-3	TGTGCCAGCAGCTTAGTCCGGACCTTAAGCTCTGGAAACACCATATATTTT	CASSLVRTLSSGNTIYF
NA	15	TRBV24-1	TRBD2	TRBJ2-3	TGTGCCACCAGTGATCCCCGGACTAGCGGGAGTTCGCAGTATTTT	CATSDPRTSGSSQYF
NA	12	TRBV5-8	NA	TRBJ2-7	TGTGCCGACCGGGACGGGAAGTACGAGCAGTACTTC	CADRDGKYEQYF
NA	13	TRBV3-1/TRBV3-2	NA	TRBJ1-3	TGTGCCAGCAGCCCGCGGGGAGGAAACACCATATATTTT	CASSPRGGNTIYF
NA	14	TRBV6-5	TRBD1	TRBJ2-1	TGTGCCAGCAGTTACGGACAGGGCGGGAATGAGCAGTTCTTC	CASSYGQGGNEQFF
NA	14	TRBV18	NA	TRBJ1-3	TGTGCCAGCGCCTCGAAGGGATCTGGAAACACCATATATTTT	CASASKGSGNTIYF
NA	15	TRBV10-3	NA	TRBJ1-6	TGTGCCATCACCCCAGGAGGGACACTTAATTCACCCCTCCACTTT	CAITPGGTLNSPLHF
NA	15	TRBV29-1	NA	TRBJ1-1	TGCAGCGTTGAAGATCTTCAAGGCCACACCGGTGAAGCTTTCTTT	CSVEDLQGHTGEAFF
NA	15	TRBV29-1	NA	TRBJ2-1	TGCAGCGTTGAAGGGGTTCGAATTTCATTGAATGAGCAGTTCTTC	CSVEGVRISLNEQFF
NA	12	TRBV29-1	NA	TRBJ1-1	TGCAGCGTTGAAAGGGGGGGAACTGAAGCTTTCTTT	CSVERGGTEAFF
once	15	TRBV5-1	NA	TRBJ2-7	TGCGCCAGCAGCTTCAGGGGGGCCGGTGAGGACGAGCAGTACTTC	CASSFRGAGEDEQYF
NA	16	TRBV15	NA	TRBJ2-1	TGTGCCACCAGCAGACCTCAAGGGAGCTCCTACAATGAGCAGTTCTTC	CATSRPQGSSYNEQFF
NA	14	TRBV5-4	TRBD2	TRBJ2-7	TGTGCCAGCAGCTTGGCCGGGAGGAGCTACGAGCAGTACTTC	CASSLAGRSYEQYF
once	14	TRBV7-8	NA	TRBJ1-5	TGTGCCAGCAGCCCGGGGGATGGACGCCAGCCCCAGCATTTT	CASSPGDGRQPQHF
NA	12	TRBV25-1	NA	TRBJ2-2	TGTGCCAGCAAAGCGCTCTCCGGGGAGCTGTTTTTT	CASKALSGELFF
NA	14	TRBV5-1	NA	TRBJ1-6	TGCGCCAGCAGACCCAGGACCGATAATTCACCCCTCCACTTT	CASRPRTDNSPLHF
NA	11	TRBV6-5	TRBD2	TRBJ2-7	TGTGCCAGCAGCCCCGGGGGGGAGCAGTACTTC	CASSPGGEQYF
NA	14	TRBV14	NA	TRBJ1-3	TGTGCCAGCAGCCGGACCGCGTCTGGAAACACCATATATTTT	CASSRTASGNTIYF
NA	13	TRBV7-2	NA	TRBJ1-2	TGTGCCAGCAACTTAAATCTTGCCTATGGCTACACCTTC	CASNLNLAYGYTF
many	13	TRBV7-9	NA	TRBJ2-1	TGTGCCAGCAGCTTACCGCAAGGGGATGAGCAGTTCTTC	CASSLPQGDEQFF
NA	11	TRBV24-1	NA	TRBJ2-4	TGTGCCACCAGTAGCGAAAACATTCAGTACTTC	CATSSENIQYF
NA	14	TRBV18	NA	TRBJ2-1	TGTGCCAGCTCTCAGATAACGGACCCAAATGAGCAGTTCTTC	CASSQITDPNEQFF